Below, 12 T cell receptor beta chains from the same sample are listed, as sequenced in a study of vaccination effects on CD4 cells after COVID-19. The table came from immunoSEQ multiplex PCR; TCRdb's copy has only in-frame clones and leaves some out. The sample includes some 40,000 clones, roughly 79% of them seen just once. Their antigen targets remain unknown. Under the ViraFEST assay, PBMC were stimulated with viral peptide pools so that antigen-specific CD4+ T cells expanded. Sequencing was performed afterwards. Culturing for more than 9 days preceded CD4+ T cell isolation. The cohort was immunized with two doses of either the BNT162b2 or mRNA-1273 vaccine. This specimen consisted of CD4+ T cells from PBMCs cultured with HCoV-NL63 spike peptides, obtained after COVID-19 vaccination. The receptors stem from a human donor who received a COVID-19 vaccine. Some clones in this sample may be carry-over from other donors' samples.

This chain uses TRBV21-1 with TRBJ2-1; whether TRBD2, the table's D call, matches the DNA was not checked. TRBV21-1 counts as a pseudogene. This CDR3 has 17 amino acids. The DNA of the CDR3 is TGTGCCAGCAGCAAAAAGGGGCTAGCGGGGAGCTACAATGAGCAGTTCTTC. It is translated as CASSKKGLAGSYNEQFF.

The chain recombines TRBV2 with TRBJ2-3; D unresolved. Germline CDR1 reads SNHLY; CDR2 reads FYNNEI. Between the trimmed V and J ends, which lost 6 bases and 4 bases, there was a span of 8 bases. The CDR3 has 12 amino acids. This CDR3 reads CASRPGADTQYF. In DNA, the CDR3 is TGTGCCAGCAGACCGGGCGCAGATACGCAGTATTTT.

The rearrangement uses TRBV4-2 and TRBJ1-6; TRBD1 matches at 9 bases. CDR3 length: 16 amino acids. V lost 3 bases to trimming and J lost 8 bases; unmatched junction nucleotides: 8. CDR1 is LGHNA and CDR2 is YNFKEQ in the germline V gene. The CDR3 nucleotides are TGTGCCAGCAGCCATTCTGGACAGGGGTTGCATTCACCCCTCCACTTT. Translating it yields CASSHSGQGLHSPLHF.

The V and J genes are TRBV6-5 and TRBJ2-2, with no clear D. The germline V and J ends were trimmed by 2 bases and 0 bases, with 4 bases remaining between them. The germline V gene encodes CDR1 MNHEY and CDR2 SVGAGI. There are 14 residues in the CDR3. Written as DNA, the CDR3 is TGTGCCAGCAGTTACGGCCCGAACACCGGGGAGCTGTTTTTT. Protein: CASSYGPNTGELFF.

This chain joins TRBV7-9 and TRBJ2-3; weak D call: TRBD2 (6 bases). The CDR3 runs 15 residues. CDR1 is SEHNR and CDR2 is FQNEAQ in the germline V gene (reference sequence). Trimming cost V 3 bases and J 3 bases, with 13 bases left between them. CDR3 sequence (DNA): TGTGCCAGCAGCTTGGGAGGATTAGCGACAGATACGCAGTATTTT. Translated, it gives CASSLGGLATDTQYF.

The V and J genes are TRBV27 and TRBJ1-1; D unresolved. CDR3 size: 13 residues. Trimming took off 5 bases at V and 1 base at J, with 8 bases between the two ends. Germline CDR1 reads MNHEY; CDR2 reads SMNVEV (reference sequence). CDR3 nucleotides: TGTGCCAGCAGTCAAACCAAGAACACTGAAGCTTTCTTT. Its translation is CASSQTKNTEAFF.

The gene calls are TRBV27 and TRBJ2-2, with unresolved D. Trimming pared 5 bases from V and 9 bases from J, leaving 16 bases between. Germline V gene data show CDR1 as MNHEY and CDR2 as SMNVEV (reference sequence). This CDR3 has 14 amino acids. CDR3 nucleotide sequence: TGTGCCAGCAGTCCGCTGGGGTCCGGCAGGGAGCTGTTTTTT. This encodes CASSPLGSGRELFF.

The chain combines TRBV12-5 with TRBJ1-3, with no clear D. Germline V gene data show CDR1 as LGHNT and CDR2 as FRNRAP. This CDR3 comprises 16 residues. V lost 1 base, J lost 1 base, and 11 bases lay in between. The CDR3 nucleotides are TGTGCTAGTGGTTTGGGACTGTTGAGATCTGGAAACACCATATATTTT. Translating gives CASGLGLLRSGNTIYF.

This clone appeared once. V and J are TRBV5-1 and TRBJ2-2; D is possibly TRBD1 or TRBD2 (5 bases each). This CDR3 comprises 17 residues. Trimming stripped 3 bases from V and 5 bases from J, with 20 bases between. Germline V gene lookup returns CDR1 SGHRS and CDR2 YFSETQ. CDR3 residues: CASSSGTRTGGTGELFF. CDR3 DNA: TGCGCCAGCAGCTCCGGGACCCGAACTGGGGGAACCGGGGAGCTGTTTTTT.

The CDR3 sequence is CASSPGSSSGNTIYF. As DNA, the CDR3 is TGTGCCAGCAGCCCAGGGTCGAGCTCTGGAAACACCATATATTTT. The genes are TRBV7-2 and TRBJ1-3; a weak D match, TRBD1 (5 bases). This CDR3 region has 15 residues. Germline V gene lookup returns CDR1 SGHTA and CDR2 FQGNSA. V shed 5 bases and J shed 0 bases, with 11 bases lying between them.

The V and J genes are TRBV12-3 or TRBV12-4 and TRBJ1-4, with D perhaps matching TRBD1 (6 bases). The V end was cut by 7 bases, the J end by 8 bases, with 14 bases between. This CDR3 comprises 13 residues. Here the CDR3 reads CASTPRTEEKLFF. The CDR3, as DNA: TGTGCCAGCACCCCAAGGACAGAGGAAAAACTGTTTTTT.

J is TRBJ1-2 and V is TRBV5-1, with 8 nucleotides matching TRBD1. Germline-derived CDR1 and CDR2 are SGHRS and YFSETQ. V lost 0 bases to trimming and J lost 4 bases; unmatched junction nucleotides: 11. CDR3 length: 17 amino acids. As DNA, the CDR3 is TGCGCCAGCAGCTTGGCTTCCATCCAAACAGGGGGCTATGGCTACACCTTC. Its translation is CASSLASIQTGGYGYTF.